The TCR beta chain described here comes from a study of breast tumors, draining lymph nodes, adjacent tissues. This clonotype occurred a few times. The antigen remains unidentified. MiXCR was run by TCRdb on the multiplex PCR reads, yielding one entry per CDR3 protein. Altogether roughly 130,000 distinct CDR3 sequences are present, 20% being singletons, with the ten largest covering roughly 3.5%. The study's findings and limits: Luminal-like breast cancer showed significantly higher tumor–nontumor repertoire similarity than basal-like. Tumor repertoires ranked between lymph nodes and nontumor tissue in diversity, with V and J gene preferences.

The lymph nodes were axillary draining lymph nodes from breast cancer patients. V was clipped by 1 base and J by 6 bases; unmatched bases: 9. Germline V lookup: CDR1 LNHDA, CDR2 SQIVND (reference sequence). The CDR3 consists of 16 residues. This TCR came from a female donor with breast cancer. Some clones in this sample may be carry-over from other donors' samples. This chain links TRBV19 with TRBJ2-1; TRBD1 matches 7 bases. Source material: axillary lymph node tissue. CDR3 bases: TGTGCCAGTAGTATAGCCGCGACAGGGCCGGTCAATGAGCAGTTCTTC. It specifies CASSIAATGPVNEQFF.